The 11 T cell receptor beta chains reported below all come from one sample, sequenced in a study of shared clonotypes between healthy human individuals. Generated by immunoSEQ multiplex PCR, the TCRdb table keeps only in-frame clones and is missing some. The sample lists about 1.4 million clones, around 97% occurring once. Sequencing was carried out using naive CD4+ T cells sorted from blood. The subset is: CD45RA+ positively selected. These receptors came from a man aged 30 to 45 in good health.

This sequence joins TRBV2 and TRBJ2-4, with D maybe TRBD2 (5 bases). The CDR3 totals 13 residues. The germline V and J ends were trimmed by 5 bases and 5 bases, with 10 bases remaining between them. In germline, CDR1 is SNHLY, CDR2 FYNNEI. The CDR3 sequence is CASSSGWENIQYF. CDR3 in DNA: TGTGCCAGCAGTAGCGGATGGGAAAACATTCAGTACTTC.

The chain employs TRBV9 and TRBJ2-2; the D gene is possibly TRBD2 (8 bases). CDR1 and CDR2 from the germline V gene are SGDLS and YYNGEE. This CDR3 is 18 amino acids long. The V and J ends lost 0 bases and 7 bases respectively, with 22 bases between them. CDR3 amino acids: CASSVAGGGASGDGELFF. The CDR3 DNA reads TGTGCCAGCAGCGTAGCGGGAGGGGGCGCGTCGGGTGACGGGGAGCTGTTTTTT. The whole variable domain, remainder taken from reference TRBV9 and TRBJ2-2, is DSGVTQTPKHLITATGQRVTLRCSPRSGDLSVYWYQQSLDQGLQFLIQYYNGEERAKGNILERFSAQQFPDLHSELNLSSLELGDSALYFCASSVAGGGASGDGELFFGEGSRLTVL.

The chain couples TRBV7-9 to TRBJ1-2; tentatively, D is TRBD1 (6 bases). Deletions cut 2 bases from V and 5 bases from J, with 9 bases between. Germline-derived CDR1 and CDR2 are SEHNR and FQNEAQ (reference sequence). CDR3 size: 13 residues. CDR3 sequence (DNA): TGTGCCAGCAGCTTACAGGGGCAGTATGGCTACACCTTC. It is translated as CASSLQGQYGYTF. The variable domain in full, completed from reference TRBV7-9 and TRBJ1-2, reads DTGVSQNPRHKITKRGQNVTFRCDPISEHNRLYWYRQTLGQGPEFLTYFQNEAQLEKSRLLSDRFSAERPKGSFSTLEIQRTEQGDSAMYLCASSLQGQYGYTFGSGTRLTVV.

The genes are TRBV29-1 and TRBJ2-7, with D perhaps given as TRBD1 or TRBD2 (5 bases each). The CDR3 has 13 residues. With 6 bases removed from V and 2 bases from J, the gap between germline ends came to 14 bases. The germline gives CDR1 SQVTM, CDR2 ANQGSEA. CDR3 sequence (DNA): TGCAGCGTCCTGACGGGGCCCCCCTACGAGCAGTACTTC. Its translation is CSVLTGPPYEQYF.

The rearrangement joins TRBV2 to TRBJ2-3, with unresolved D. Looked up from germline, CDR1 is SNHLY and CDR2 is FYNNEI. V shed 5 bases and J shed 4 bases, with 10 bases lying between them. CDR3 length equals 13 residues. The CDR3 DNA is TGTGCCAGCAGTCCCGAGTCCCCAGATACGCAGTATTTT. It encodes CASSPESPDTQYF.

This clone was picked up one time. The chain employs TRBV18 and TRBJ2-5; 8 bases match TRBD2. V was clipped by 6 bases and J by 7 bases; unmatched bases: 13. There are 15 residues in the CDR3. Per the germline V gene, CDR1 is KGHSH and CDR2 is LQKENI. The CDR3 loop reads CASSLTSGSYGTQYF. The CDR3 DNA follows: TGTGCCAGCTCGCTTACTAGCGGCTCATACGGGACCCAGTACTTC.

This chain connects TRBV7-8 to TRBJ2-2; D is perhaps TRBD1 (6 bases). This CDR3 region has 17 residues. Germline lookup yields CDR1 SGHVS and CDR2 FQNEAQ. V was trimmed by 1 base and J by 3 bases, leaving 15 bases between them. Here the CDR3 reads CASSLGVGGRYTGELFF. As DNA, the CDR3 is TGTGCCAGCAGCTTAGGTGTAGGGGGACGATACACCGGGGAGCTGTTTTTT.

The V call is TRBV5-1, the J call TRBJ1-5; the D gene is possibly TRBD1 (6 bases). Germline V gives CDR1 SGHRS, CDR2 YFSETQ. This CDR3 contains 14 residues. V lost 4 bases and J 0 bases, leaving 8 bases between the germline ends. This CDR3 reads CASSVDSSNQPQHF. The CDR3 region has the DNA TGCGCCAGCAGCGTGGACAGTAGCAATCAGCCCCAGCATTTT.

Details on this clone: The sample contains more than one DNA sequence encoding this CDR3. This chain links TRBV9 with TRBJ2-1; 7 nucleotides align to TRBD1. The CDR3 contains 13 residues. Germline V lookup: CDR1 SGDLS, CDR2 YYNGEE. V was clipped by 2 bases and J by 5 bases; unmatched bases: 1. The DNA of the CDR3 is TGTGCCAGCAGCGTCAGGGGGAACAATGAGCAGTTCTTC. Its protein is CASSVRGNNEQFF.

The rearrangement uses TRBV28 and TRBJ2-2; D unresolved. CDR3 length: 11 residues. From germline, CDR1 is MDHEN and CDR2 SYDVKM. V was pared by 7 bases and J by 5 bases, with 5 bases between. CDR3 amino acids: CASMRTGELFF. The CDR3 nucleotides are TGTGCCAGCATGCGGACCGGGGAGCTGTTTTTT.

CDR3 amino acids: CASRWADTGELFF. The CDR3 DNA reads TGTGCCAGCAGATGGGCGGACACCGGGGAGCTGTTTTTT. V is TRBV27 and J is TRBJ2-2; D not resolved. CDR3 length: 13 residues. Trimming cost V 6 bases and J 3 bases, with 8 bases left between them. Germline assignment: CDR1 MNHEY and CDR2 SMNVEV (reference sequence).